The clone carrying this T cell receptor (beta chain) was detected only a few times. This record belongs to a study of response to subunit inactivated influenza vaccine. One entry per CDR3 protein results from TCRdb running MiXCR on the RT-PCR reads. The data hold 650,000 to 850,000 distinct CDR3 sequences, with over 11% observed a single time. This sequence was found in a man aged 45-65 years who received an inactivated influenza vaccine. The sample in question was PBMCs from blood, obtained roughly 15 days before vaccination.

The CDR3 protein is CASSQDRSASYEQYF. Here the CDR3 DNA reads TGCGCCAGCAGCCAAGATCGGTCAGCTTCCTACGAGCAGTACTTC. The chain has TRBV4-3 and TRBJ2-7; D uncertain. The CDR3 is 15 amino acids. The V end was cut by 0 bases, the J end by 1 base, with 10 bases between. The germline gives CDR1 LGHNA, CDR2 YSLEER.